Listed here are 16 T cell receptor beta chains from one sample, sequenced in a study of blood T cell repertoires in COVID-19. Sequenced by immunoSEQ multiplex PCR; TCRdb stores in-frame clones only, minus some. The data contain under 140,000 clones, roughly 85% of them singletons. Input material: peripheral blood. The receptors originated from a human donor in a cohort sampled during active COVID-19.

Note on this clone: Mismatch with germline at one junction end may stem from a read error. The V gene is TRBV7-7, the J gene TRBJ2-1; 8 bases match TRBD1. Germline-derived CDR1 and CDR2 are SSHAT and FNYEAQ (reference sequence). This CDR3 comprises 15 residues. CDR3 protein: CASSPVRTGNNEQFF. In DNA, the CDR3 is TGTGCTAGCAGCCCCGTCCGGACAGGGAACAATGAGCAGTTCTTC.

The chain combines TRBV7-9 with TRBJ1-1; D is possibly TRBD1 (5 bases). This CDR3 has 14 amino acids. Germline V lookup: CDR1 SEHNR, CDR2 FQNEAQ (reference sequence). The V gene lost 5 bases and the J gene lost 4 bases, with 14 bases spanning the gap. The CDR3 DNA is TGTGCCAGCAGCACGCCCAGGGTGGGCACTGAAGCTTTCTTT. Amino acids: CASSTPRVGTEAFF.

The rearrangement joins TRBV5-1 to TRBJ2-5; D possibly corresponds to TRBD1 (6 bases). Trimming pared 1 base from V and 4 bases from J, leaving 14 bases between. The CDR3 loop spans 15 amino acids. Germline CDR1 SGHRS, CDR2 YFSETQ. CDR3: CASSLSQGQGETQYF. The CDR3 DNA reads as TGCGCCAGCAGCTTGTCTCAGGGGCAAGGAGAGACCCAGTACTTC. Variable domain in full (rest from reference TRBV5-1 and TRBJ2-5): KAGVTQTPRYLIKTRGQQVTLSCSPISGHRSVSWYQQTPGQGLQFLFEYFSETQRNKGNFPGRFSGRQFSNSRSEMNVSTLELGDSALYLCASSLSQGQGETQYFGPGTRLLVL.

This chain connects TRBV12-3 or TRBV12-4 to TRBJ1-5; D is unclear. V was clipped by 6 bases and J by 11 bases, with 17 bases between them. The CDR3 extends over 13 amino acids. DNA for the CDR3: TGTGCCAGCAGCTACGACGCAAGGGAGGCCCAGCATTTT. Encoded protein: CASSYDAREAQHF.

This clone was seen a handful of times. The chain uses TRBV6-1 and TRBJ2-4; 9 nucleotides match TRBD1. The CDR3 covers 14 residues. V trimming: 1 base; J trimming: 15 bases; junction bases outside the gene matches: 10. The germline CDR1 and CDR2 sequences are MNHNS and SASEGT. As DNA, the CDR3 is TGTGCCAGCAGTGAAGGGACAGGGGTCTCCCATCTGTACTTC. Amino acid sequence: CASSEGTGVSHLYF.

The chain is built from TRBV5-6 and TRBJ2-2; 9 bases agree with TRBD2. The V gene end was trimmed by 5 bases and the J gene end by 5 bases; junction bases not matched to a gene: 19. This CDR3 has 19 residues. CDR1 and CDR2 from the germline V gene are SGHDT and YYEEEE. The CDR3 sequence: CASRGPGDTGTSRTGELFF. The CDR3 DNA follows: TGTGCCAGCAGGGGGCCAGGAGATACCGGGACTAGCAGGACCGGGGAGCTGTTTTTT. Complete variable domain (other parts from reference TRBV5-6 and TRBJ2-2): DAGVTQSPTHLIKTRGQQVTLRCSPKSGHDTVSWYQQALGQGPQFIFQYYEEEERQRGNFPDRFSGHQFPNYSSELNVNALLLGDSALYLCASRGPGDTGTSRTGELFFGEGSRLTVL.

Of note for this clone: Different DNA sequences within this sample yield the same CDR3. The rearrangement uses TRBV18 and TRBJ2-5; TRBD1 might be the D (6 bases). The V end was cut by 5 bases, the J end by 2 bases, with 6 bases between. CDR1 and CDR2 from the germline V gene are KGHSH and LQKENI. The CDR3 runs 12 residues. CDR3 nucleotides: TGTGCCAGCTCAGGGACACAAGAGACCCAGTACTTC. Amino acid sequence: CASSGTQETQYF.

On this clone: Because the CDR3's place on the DNA is in doubt, the DNA is left out and the CDR3 is given as listed by TCRdb. The rearrangement joins TRBV4-1 to TRBJ2-5; the D call of TRBD2 is as the table states it, not checked on the DNA. CDR1 MGHRA and CDR2 YSYEKL come from the germline V gene. Including both end residues, the CDR3 is 13 amino acids long. The chain's CDR3 is CASSQDILETQYF.

The gene calls are TRBV15 and TRBJ2-1, with TRBD2 matching over 16 bases. The CDR3 covers 18 residues. CDR1 and CDR2 (germline): LNHNV, YYDKDF (reference sequence). V trimming: 5 bases; J trimming: 5 bases; junction bases outside the gene matches: 9. The CDR3 region is CATSLSFGTSGRDNEQFF. CDR3 sequence (DNA): TGTGCCACCAGCTTATCATTCGGGACTAGCGGGAGGGACAATGAGCAGTTCTTC.

The J gene is TRBJ1-1, the V gene TRBV5-1, with D possibly matching TRBD1 (6 bases). Germline assignment: CDR1 SGHRS and CDR2 YFSETQ. Between the trimmed V and J ends, which lost 3 bases and 1 base, there was a span of 7 bases. The CDR3 runs 13 residues. In DNA, the CDR3 is TGCGCCAGCAGCTGGGGACAGAACACTGAAGCTTTCTTT. This translates into CASSWGQNTEAFF. The whole variable domain, remainder taken from reference TRBV5-1 and TRBJ1-1, is KAGVTQTPRYLIKTRGQQVTLSCSPISGHRSVSWYQQTPGQGLQFLFEYFSETQRNKGNFPGRFSGRQFSNSRSEMNVSTLELGDSALYLCASSWGQNTEAFFGQGTRLTVV.

The chain carries TRBV6-5 and TRBJ1-1; 9 bases fit TRBD1. The length of the CDR3 is 12 residues. J gave up 8 bases and V 7 bases, and 5 bases lay outside the gene matches. Germline V CDR1 and CDR2: MNHEY, SVGAGI. CDR3 nucleotides: TGTGCCAGCACTAGGGACAGGGAGGAAGCTTTCTTT. Encoded protein: CASTRDREEAFF.

The CDR3 nucleotides are TGTGCCAGCAGTGAAGCGCACTCGACAGATACGCAGTATTTT. As protein: CASSEAHSTDTQYF. This chain joins TRBV6-1 and TRBJ2-3, with D unclear. The CDR3 spans 14 residues. V gave up 0 bases and J gave up 3 bases, with 7 bases separating them. Germline V gene lookup returns CDR1 MNHNS and CDR2 SASEGT.

The chain joins TRBV3-1 (or the pseudogene TRBV3-2) to TRBJ2-1, with 11 bases lining up with TRBD2. Germline V lookup: CDR1 LGHDT, CDR2 YNNKEL (reference sequence). This CDR3 contains 16 residues. With V trimmed by 0 bases and J by 5 bases, 3 bases remained unmatched. DNA for the CDR3: TGTGCCAGCAGCCAAGACCTAGCGGGGGGCCACAATGAGCAGTTCTTC. Amino acid sequence: CASSQDLAGGHNEQFF.

This clone occurred once. The rearrangement links TRBV4-1 to TRBJ1-6; D unclear. The CDR3 sequence is 16 residues long. Per the germline V gene, CDR1 is MGHRA and CDR2 is YSYEKL. V was trimmed by 3 bases and J by 3 bases, leaving 12 bases between them. CDR3 bases: TGCGCCAGCAGCCAGGCGGCGACGGACTATAATTCACCCCTCCACTTT. It codes for CASSQAATDYNSPLHF.

Written as DNA, the CDR3 is TGTGCCAGCAGTTTAACACCGGGACTAGCAAATGAGCAGTTCTTC. Translating gives CASSLTPGLANEQFF. The genes are TRBV7-9 and TRBJ2-1; 9 nucleotides match TRBD2. CDR3 length: 15 residues. The trim removed 6 bases at V and 7 bases at J, leaving 10 bases unmatched. CDR1 is SEHNR and CDR2 is FQNEAQ in the germline V gene (reference sequence).

V gene TRBV13 combines with J gene TRBJ2-3; TRBD2 matches at 11 bases. The J segment lost 1 base and the V segment lost 3 bases, leaving 6 bases of the junction unmatched. This CDR3 contains 17 residues. CDR1 and CDR2 from the germline V gene are PRHDT and FYEKMQ (reference sequence). CDR3 bases: TGTGCCAGCAGCTTGGGGACGGGACTAGCGGGCACAGATACGCAGTATTTT. Encoded protein: CASSLGTGLAGTDTQYF.